The 5 T cell receptor beta chains below come from one sample, sequenced in a study of T cell responses to AZD1222 COVID-19 vaccine. Method: immunoSEQ multiplex PCR; TCRdb's copy keeps in-frame clones and lacks some. Of approximately 70,000 clones listed, roughly 87% are singletons. The starting material was peripheral blood, obtained on day 0 of AZD1222 vaccination. These TCRs come from an adult in good health.

V gene TRBV2 combines with J gene TRBJ2-6; TRBD2 matches 10 bases. The CDR3 is made up of 16 amino acids. The germline V gene has CDR1 SNHLY and CDR2 FYNNEI. Germline trimming cut 6 bases from V and 4 bases from J; bases unmatched to any gene: 6. Here the CDR3 DNA reads TGTGCCAGCAGGGGGACTAGCGTGGCCGGGGCCAACGTCCTGACTTTC. Protein sequence: CASRGTSVAGANVLTF.

The chain employs TRBV2 and TRBJ1-6; no clear D. The germline V and J ends were trimmed by 0 bases and 6 bases, with 18 bases remaining between them. Germline CDR1 is SNHLY and CDR2 is FYNNEI. The CDR3 contains 18 residues. DNA of the CDR3: TGTGCCAGCAGTGAAGCGCTTCGGTTGACGGATCTTAATTCACCCCTCCACTTT. Its translation: CASSEALRLTDLNSPLHF.

Of note for this clone: No DNA is shown, since the ends of the CDR3 on it are uncertain; the CDR3 is the one TCRdb lists. V gene TRBV21-1 combines with J gene TRBJ1-1. TRBV21-1 is assigned pseudogene status. Inclusive of both ends, the CDR3 amounts to 15 amino acids. CDR3 sequence reads: CASSNDWGVGTEAFF.

This chain uses TRBV29-1 with TRBJ1-1; D gene ambiguous. The V gene's germline CDR1 is SQVTM and CDR2 ANQGSEA. Trimming took 6 bases from V and 5 from J, leaving 16 bases between them. This CDR3 has 13 residues. In DNA, the CDR3 is TGCAGCGTACAAGCCTCCCTGGGAACTGAAGCTTTCTTT. Translating gives CSVQASLGTEAFF.

The chain recombines TRBV6-1 with TRBJ2-1, with D unresolved. CDR1 and CDR2 from the germline V gene are MNHNS and SASEGT. CDR3 size: 15 residues. The V end was cut by 0 bases, the J end by 7 bases, with 13 bases between. The chain's CDR3 is CASSEALGPTNEQFF. DNA for the CDR3: TGTGCCAGCAGTGAAGCGCTCGGACCGACGAATGAGCAGTTCTTC.